The TCR beta chain described here comes from a study of cytomegalovirus exposure and HLA in healthy donors. This clone was detected only a few times. Its specificity is not known. Whole-study findings and limits: A later examination showed that TCR association rates differed by HLA locus, with DRB1 most and HLA-C fewest. Among TCR sequences, most were rare, though some public TCRs appeared in many donors. A previous analysis found most TCR beta V segments productive roughly 87% or roughly 30% of the time.

It was with 60 Vbeta and 13 Jbeta primers that the PCR ran. The data were produced by immunoSEQ multiplex PCR, yet TCRdb's version contains in-frame clones alone and is incomplete. The table lists some 110,000 clones, around 69% of them singletons. The CDR3 has 16 residues. Germline V gives CDR1 SGHRS, CDR2 YFSETQ. Trimming pared 3 bases from V and 7 bases from J, leaving 17 bases between. The sequence was obtained from a middle-aged woman in good health and CMV-seropositive. J is TRBJ1-6 and V is TRBV5-1, with D possibly being TRBD1 (5 bases). Sequenced material: PBMCs. DNA of the CDR3: TGCGCCAGCAGCTCGTGGTTGGGGGGATCGAATTCACCCCTCCACTTT. Its translation: CASSSWLGGSNSPLHF. Full variable domain (missing parts from reference TRBV5-1 and TRBJ1-6): KAGVTQTPRYLIKTRGQQVTLSCSPISGHRSVSWYQQTPGQGLQFLFEYFSETQRNKGNFPGRFSGRQFSNSRSEMNVSTLELGDSALYLCASSSWLGGSNSPLHFGNGTRLTVT.